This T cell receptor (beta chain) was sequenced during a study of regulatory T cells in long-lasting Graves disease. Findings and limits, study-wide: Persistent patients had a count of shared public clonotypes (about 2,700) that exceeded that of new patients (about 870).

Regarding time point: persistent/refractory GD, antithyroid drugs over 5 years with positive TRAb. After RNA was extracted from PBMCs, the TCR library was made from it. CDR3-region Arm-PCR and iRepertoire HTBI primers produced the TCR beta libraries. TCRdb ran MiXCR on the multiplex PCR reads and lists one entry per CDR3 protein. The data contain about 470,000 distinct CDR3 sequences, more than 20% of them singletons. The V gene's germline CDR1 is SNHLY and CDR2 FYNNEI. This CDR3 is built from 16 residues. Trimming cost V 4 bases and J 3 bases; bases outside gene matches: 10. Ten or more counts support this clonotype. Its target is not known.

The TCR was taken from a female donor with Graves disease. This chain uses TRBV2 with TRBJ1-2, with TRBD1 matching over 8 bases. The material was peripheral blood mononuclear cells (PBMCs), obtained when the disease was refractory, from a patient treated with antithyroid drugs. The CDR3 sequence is CASSVGTGGNHYGYTF. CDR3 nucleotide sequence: TGTGCCAGCAGTGTGGGCACAGGGGGTAACCACTATGGCTACACCTTC.